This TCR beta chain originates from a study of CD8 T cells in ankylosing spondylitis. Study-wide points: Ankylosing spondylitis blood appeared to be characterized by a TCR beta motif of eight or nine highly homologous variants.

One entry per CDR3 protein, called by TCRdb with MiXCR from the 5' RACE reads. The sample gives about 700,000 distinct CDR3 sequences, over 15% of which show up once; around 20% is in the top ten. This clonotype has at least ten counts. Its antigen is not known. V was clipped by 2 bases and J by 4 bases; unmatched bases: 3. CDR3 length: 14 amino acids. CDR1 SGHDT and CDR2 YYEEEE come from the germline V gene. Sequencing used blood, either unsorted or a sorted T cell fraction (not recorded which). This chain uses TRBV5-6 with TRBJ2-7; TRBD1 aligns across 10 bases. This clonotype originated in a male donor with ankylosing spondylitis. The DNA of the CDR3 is TGTGCCAGCAGCTTCTGGGACAGGGGATACGAGCAGTACTTC. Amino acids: CASSFWDRGYEQYF.